The 10 T cell receptor beta chains listed next were all sequenced from one sample in a study of T cells after yellow fever vaccination. TCRdb ran MiXCR on the 5' RACE reads and lists one entry per CDR3 protein. The table has a few hundred thousand distinct CDR3 sequences, 4.1% seen once. The starting material was PBMCs, obtained 5 days after the yellow fever booster vaccination. Receptor source: a man aged 18-30 years who received the YFV17D yellow fever vaccine.

CDR3 DNA: TGTGCCAGCAGCTTAGGGCAGGGAGACGCAGATACGCAGTATTTT. Translated, it gives CASSLGQGDADTQYF. The V gene is TRBV7-9, the J gene TRBJ2-3; perhaps D is TRBD1 or TRBD2 (5 bases each). This CDR3 has 15 residues. Per the germline V gene, CDR1 is SEHNR and CDR2 is FQNEAQ (reference sequence). The V and J ends lost 1 base and 4 bases respectively, with 12 bases between them.

This clonotype was counted many times. DNA of the CDR3: TGTGCCAGCTCACCGGGGTCGGGGTCCTACAATGAGCAGTTCTTC. Translation: CASSPGSGSYNEQFF. The chain employs TRBV18 and TRBJ2-1, with a weak D call TRBD2 (5 bases). The CDR3 runs 15 residues. Germline V gene data show CDR1 as KGHSH and CDR2 as LQKENI. Between the trimmed V and J ends, which lost 3 bases and 1 base, there was a span of 10 bases.

Remarks on this clonotype: No conserved phenylalanine or tryptophan is present at the end of the CDR3, so a read error is the likely explanation. The rearrangement links TRBV5-1 to TRBJ1-3, with D hard to call. This CDR3 spans 11 amino acids. V lost 4 bases, J lost 4 bases, and 3 bases lay in between. Germline loops: CDR1 SGHRS, CDR2 YFSETQ. This CDR3 is CASSEGNTIYI. CDR3 in DNA: TGCGCCAGCAGCGAGGGAAACACCATATATATT.

This clonotype has at least ten counts. The chain joins TRBV7-2 to TRBJ2-1, with TRBD1 as a possible D gene (6 bases). The germline gives CDR1 SGHTA, CDR2 FQGNSA. V was trimmed by 6 bases and J by 0 bases, leaving 18 bases between them. The CDR3 contains 17 residues. The CDR3 nucleotides read TGTGCCAGCAGTCGTACAGGGTCCTCTGGCTCCTACAATGAGCAGTTCTTC. Amino acids: CASSRTGSSGSYNEQFF.

This clonotype occurred many times. The chain uses TRBV5-1 and TRBJ2-7, with a possible D match to TRBD1 (6 bases). Germline CDR1 reads SGHRS; CDR2 reads YFSETQ. CDR3 length equals 12 residues. Trimming removed 3 bases at V and 5 bases at J, with 9 bases between. The CDR3 protein is CASSYEGDEQYF. DNA of the CDR3: TGCGCCAGCAGCTATGAGGGGGACGAGCAGTACTTC.

This clonotype was seen a few times. The chain recombines TRBV6-5 with TRBJ2-7; D may be TRBD1 (5 bases). Germline-derived CDR1 and CDR2 are MNHEY and SVGAGI. The CDR3 runs to 13 residues. Trimming left V 0 bases short and J 5 bases short, with 8 bases between. The DNA of the CDR3 is TGTGCCAGCAGTTACTCCAGGGTCCACGAGCAGTACTTC. Translation: CASSYSRVHEQYF.

This chain uses TRBV7-9 with TRBJ2-2; no firm D call. There are 16 residues in the CDR3. V lost 1 base, J lost 5 bases, and 14 bases lay in between. The germline V gene encodes CDR1 SEHNR and CDR2 FQNEAQ (reference sequence). CDR3 nucleotide sequence: TGTGCCAGCAGCTTAGTGCCAAGGTTACTGACCGGGGAGCTGTTTTTT. Its protein product is CASSLVPRLLTGELFF.

In this sample, this clonotype turned up many times. The rearrangement uses TRBV7-2 and TRBJ2-3, with D perhaps assigned TRBD1 or TRBD2 (6 bases each). The CDR3 has 18 residues. V was trimmed by 1 base and J by 2 bases, leaving 19 bases between them. Germline values: CDR1 SGHTA, CDR2 FQGNSA. The CDR3 region is CASSLEEGVAEPTDTQYF. The CDR3 coding sequence is TGTGCCAGCAGCTTAGAGGAGGGGGTAGCGGAGCCCACAGATACGCAGTATTTT.

This clonotype was found many times. CDR3 sequence: CASSAQQGRWGTEAFF. CDR3 sequence (DNA): TGCGCCAGCAGCGCACAACAGGGGCGCTGGGGCACTGAAGCTTTCTTT. The chain recombines TRBV5-1 with TRBJ1-1, with 7 bases matching TRBD1. The CDR3 spans 16 residues. CDR1 SGHRS and CDR2 YFSETQ come from the germline V gene. After removal of 4 bases from V and 4 bases from J, the junction contained 13 bases not matched to a gene.

This clonotype was counted a few times. The chain is built from TRBV5-6 and TRBJ2-1; weak D call: TRBD1 (6 bases). The CDR3 is 15 residues long. V was trimmed by 5 bases and J by 9 bases, leaving 21 bases between them. CDR1 is SGHDT, CDR2 YYEEEE, per germline. This CDR3 is CASRHTGLFGLEQFF. The CDR3 DNA follows: TGTGCCAGCAGACACACAGGGCTTTTCGGTCTTGAGCAGTTCTTC.